This T cell receptor beta chain was observed in a study of shared clonotypes between healthy human individuals. The CDR3 consists of 17 residues. CD45RO-negative CD8 cells positively selected for CCR7 made up the naive population, which excluded terminally differentiated effector memory CD45RA+ cells. Clones were sequenced by immunoSEQ multiplex PCR, and TCRdb holds only the in-frame ones, with some missing. The sample records roughly 2.1 million clones, about 93% being singletons. Sequencing was carried out using naive CD8+ T cells from PBMCs. The clonotype originates from a young man in good health. Some clones in this sample may be carry-over from other donors' samples. J is TRBJ2-3 and V is TRBV21-1; the table calls TRBD1, which could not be checked here. TRBV21-1 is designated a pseudogene. The CDR3 reads CASTPPGNVSSTDTQYF. In nucleotides, the CDR3 is TGTGCCAGCACTCCCCCAGGTAACGTTTCTAGCACAGATACGCAGTATTTT.